This T cell receptor (beta chain) was captured by sequencing in a study of blood T cell repertoires in COVID-19. Across the study: The origin of the acute and convalescent COVID-19 samples was the United States, Italy and Spain. PBMCs, B-cell-depleted T cells, or T cells were the source of the cDNA or gDNA that made up the material.

Assay used: immunoSEQ multiplex PCR; TCRdb lists only in-frame clones, some missing. The data hold 200,000 to 250,000 clones, with approximately 78% observed a single time. In germline, CDR1 is SEHNR, CDR2 FQNEAQ (reference sequence). This CDR3 is 14 amino acids long. The ends lost 5 bases at V and 8 bases at J; junction bases unmatched: 9. This receptor was taken from a man in his forties or fifties who had recovered from COVID-19. This chain links TRBV7-9 with TRBJ1-2, with 9 bases that match TRBD1. The sequencing input was PBMCs or T cells enriched from blood (not recorded which). The CDR3 coding sequence is TGTGCCAGCAGCATACTACAGGGGGCGGACGGCTACACCTTC. Translation: CASSILQGADGYTF.